The next 18 T cell receptor beta chains were all read from a single sample in a study of shared T cell receptors in the human thymus. TCRdb's copy holds only in-frame clones and misses some; the assay was immunoSEQ multiplex PCR. The table records hundreds of thousands of clones, approximately 89% of them present only once. These data were also filed under a second study, of human thymus T cells.

Sequencing was done on a sample of thymocytes. The receptor source for this set is a boy under three years old with a congenital heart defect.

Only one count was recorded for this clone. J is TRBJ2-3 and V is TRBV30; 14 bases fit TRBD2. The CDR3 totals 19 residues. V was pared by 5 bases and J by 5 bases, with 18 bases of the junction left unmatched. Germline CDR1 and CDR2: GTSNPN and SVGIG (reference sequence). The CDR3 nucleotides are TGTGCCTGGGGGCTGACTAGCGGGAGGGCCTTCCCTACGGTAGATACGCAGTATTTT. Residues: CAWGLTSGRAFPTVDTQYF.

This rearrangement joins TRBV25-1 to TRBJ1-2; D not certain. CDR3 length: 12 amino acids. V was clipped by 5 bases and J by 4 bases, with 8 bases between them. Germline V gene sequence: CDR1 MGHDK, CDR2 SYGVNS. The CDR3 spells CASSCEGYGYTF. The CDR3 DNA reads TGTGCCAGCAGTTGCGAGGGCTATGGCTACACCTTC.

This chain joins TRBV28 and TRBJ2-4, with D perhaps matching TRBD1 (6 bases). This CDR3 spans 16 amino acids. The V gene lost 3 bases and the J gene lost 0 bases, with 12 bases spanning the gap. Germline loops: CDR1 MDHEN, CDR2 SYDVKM. The CDR3 loop reads CASSFPGAPAKNIQYF. In nucleotides, the CDR3 is TGTGCCAGCAGTTTCCCAGGGGCCCCAGCCAAAAACATTCAGTACTTC.

The chain employs TRBV5-1 and TRBJ2-7, with TRBD2 identical over 9 bases. The CDR3 is 15 residues long. The germline CDR1 and CDR2 sequences are SGHRS and YFSETQ. V was pared by 1 base and J by 2 bases, with 4 bases of the junction left unmatched. The chain's CDR3 is CASSLRLAETYEQYF. CDR3 DNA: TGCGCCAGCAGCTTGAGACTAGCGGAGACCTACGAGCAGTACTTC.

The rearrangement uses TRBV28 and TRBJ1-1; no reliable D call. The CDR3 totals 13 residues. The germline CDR1 and CDR2 sequences are MDHEN and SYDVKM. The V end was cut by 7 bases, the J end by 0 bases, with 9 bases between. CDR3 amino acids: CASMAPMNTEAFF. CDR3 sequence (DNA): TGTGCCAGCATGGCCCCCATGAACACTGAAGCTTTCTTT.

V usage is TRBV9 and J usage is TRBJ2-1; TRBD2 agrees at 10 bases. CDR1 SGDLS and CDR2 YYNGEE come from the germline V gene. Trimming at V came to 0 bases and at J to 6 bases, leaving 9 bases not matched to a gene. This CDR3 is 17 amino acids long. Here the CDR3 reads CASSVERWTSGPNEQFF. In DNA, the CDR3 is TGTGCCAGCAGCGTAGAGCGTTGGACTAGCGGACCCAATGAGCAGTTCTTC.

The genes are TRBV11-2 and TRBJ2-3, with a tentative D call TRBD2 (5 bases). This CDR3 comprises 17 residues. Germline V gene lookup returns CDR1 SGHAT and CDR2 FQNNGV. Trimming cost V 5 bases and J 2 bases, with 20 bases left between them. The CDR3 DNA is TGTGCCAGCAGCCCACCGTGGCCTAGCCGAGACACAGATACGCAGTATTTT. Amino acids: CASSPPWPSRDTDTQYF.

The sample holds one count of this clone. The CDR3 reads CASSLRGLAGGQETQYF. The CDR3 bases are TGTGCCAGCAGTTTACGGGGACTAGCGGGAGGACAAGAGACCCAGTACTTC. The chain recombines TRBV27 with TRBJ2-5; the match to TRBD2 covers 15 bases. Trimming cost V 2 bases and J 2 bases; bases outside gene matches: 3. This CDR3 region has 17 residues. The germline V gene has CDR1 MNHEY and CDR2 SMNVEV (reference sequence).

V gene TRBV4-2 combines with J gene TRBJ1-2; no firm D call. Germline V gene sequence: CDR1 LGHNA, CDR2 YNFKEQ. The CDR3 is 13 amino acids. Trimming took off 2 bases at V and 12 bases at J, with 16 bases between the two ends. The CDR3 spells CASSQPDIEGHTF. CDR3 nucleotide sequence: TGTGCCAGCAGCCAACCTGACATTGAAGGCCACACCTTC.

This clone was recorded once. This chain joins TRBV2 and TRBJ2-1, with 9 bases identical to TRBD1. The V gene's germline CDR1 is SNHLY and CDR2 FYNNEI. This CDR3 is built from 17 residues. With V trimmed by 5 bases and J by 3 bases, 11 bases remained unmatched. The CDR3 loop reads CASSFKPGQGHYNEQFF. In nucleotides, the CDR3 is TGTGCCAGCAGTTTCAAGCCGGGACAGGGCCACTACAATGAGCAGTTCTTC.

For this clone: A read error may produce the germline difference seen at one junction end. The chain has TRBV2 and TRBJ1-4, with 9 bases lining up with TRBD1. This CDR3 is built from 16 residues. Germline V gives CDR1 SNHLY, CDR2 FYNNEI. The DNA of the CDR3 is TGTGCCAGCAGTCAAGCGGACAGGGGCTTTAATGAAAAACTGTTTTTT. Amino acid sequence: CASSQADRGFNEKLFF.

This clone was recorded once. The J gene is TRBJ2-7, the V gene TRBV14, with D possibly matching TRBD2 (6 bases). The CDR3 spans 19 residues. V lost 3 bases, J lost 3 bases, and 27 bases lay in between. The V gene's germline CDR1 is SGHDN and CDR2 FVKESK. This chain's CDR3 is CASSHRGEGLGGGSYEQYF. CDR3 sequence (DNA): TGTGCCAGCAGCCACCGGGGAGAGGGCCTTGGCGGAGGGAGCTACGAGCAGTACTTC.

The genes are TRBV29-1 and TRBJ1-1; D ambiguous. V was clipped by 1 base and J by 7 bases, with 10 bases between them. Germline V gives CDR1 SQVTM, CDR2 ANQGSEA. This CDR3 has 12 amino acids. The CDR3 region has the DNA TGCAGCGTTGAAGCGGGAGGAGGTGAAGCTTTCTTT. Protein: CSVEAGGGEAFF.

To note about this clone: The same CDR3 arises from other DNA sequences in this sample as well. The chain has TRBV28 and TRBJ2-7; D is unclear. The CDR3 is 16 residues long. CDR1 is MDHEN and CDR2 is SYDVKM in the germline V gene. V shed 6 bases and J shed 0 bases, with 18 bases lying between them. CDR3 sequence (DNA): TGTGCCAGCAGAGCTGCTCGGTGGGCGAGCTCCTACGAGCAGTACTTC. Translating it yields CASRAARWASSYEQYF.

The chain carries TRBV4-3 and TRBJ1-1, with 8 nucleotides matching TRBD1. The CDR3 contains 14 residues. V was pared by 4 bases and J by 5 bases, with 6 bases of the junction left unmatched. Looked up from germline, CDR1 is LGHNA and CDR2 is YSLEER. The CDR3 loop reads CASSLGQGGTEAFF. In DNA, the CDR3 is TGCGCCAGCAGCCTTGGACAGGGAGGGACTGAAGCTTTCTTT.

The chain combines TRBV4-3 with TRBJ1-1, with D tentatively TRBD1 (5 bases). Deletions cut 3 bases from V and 4 bases from J, with 24 bases between. Germline CDR1 is LGHNA and CDR2 is YSLEER. The CDR3 has 18 residues. The CDR3 DNA is TGCGCCAGCAGCCAGGGGACGCTAGCGGACCCCCGGGGCACTGAAGCTTTCTTT. The encoded protein is CASSQGTLADPRGTEAFF.

This rearrangement joins TRBV4-3 to TRBJ2-1; the D gene is possibly TRBD2 (6 bases). Trimming took off 1 base at V and 0 bases at J, with 10 bases between the two ends. The CDR3 is made up of 16 amino acids. The germline V gene encodes CDR1 LGHNA and CDR2 YSLEER. CDR3 sequence reads: CASSQVGRSSYNEQFF. The CDR3 coding sequence is TGCGCCAGCAGCCAAGTTGGGAGGAGCTCCTACAATGAGCAGTTCTTC.

The V gene is TRBV18, the J gene TRBJ1-2, with D maybe TRBD1 (6 bases). Trimming removed 3 bases at V and 7 bases at J, with 21 bases between. The germline V gene encodes CDR1 KGHSH and CDR2 LQKENI. CDR3 length: 16 amino acids. CDR3 amino acids: CASSPRRAGAKCGYTF. The DNA for the CDR3 is TGTGCCAGCTCACCTCGCAGGGCAGGGGCGAAGTGTGGCTACACCTTC.